Each of the 14 T cell receptor beta chains below was sequenced from the same sample in a study of T cell responses to AZD1222 COVID-19 vaccine. Profiling relied on immunoSEQ multiplex PCR, and the TCRdb table lists in-frame clones only, not all of them. The table has approximately 160,000 clones, around 92% seen once; the top ten hold 0.7% to 0.9%. This sample comprised peripheral blood, obtained on day 0 of AZD1222 vaccination. The receptor source for this set is an adult in good health.

J is TRBJ1-2 and V is TRBV24-1; D ambiguous. Per the germline V gene, CDR1 is KGHDR and CDR2 is SFDVKD. V was shortened by 8 bases and J by 6 bases, with 0 bases between the two germline ends. CDR3 length: 8 residues. The CDR3 here is CATNGYTF. In DNA, the CDR3 is TGTGCCACCAATGGCTACACCTTC.

This chain uses TRBV2 with TRBJ1-1; tentative D call: TRBD1 (6 bases). V lost 3 bases, J lost 8 bases, and 16 bases lay in between. The germline gives CDR1 SNHLY, CDR2 FYNNEI. The CDR3 contains 14 residues. CDR3 coding DNA: TGTGCCAGCAGTGAGTGGAGACAGACAGGAGAAGCTTTCTTT. Amino acids: CASSEWRQTGEAFF. The complete variable domain, with remaining parts taken from reference TRBV2 and TRBJ1-1, reads EPEVTQTPSHQVTQMGQEVILRCVPISNHLYFYWYRQILGQKVEFLVSFYNNEISEKSEIFDDQFSVERPDGSNFTLKIRSTKLEDSAMYFCASSEWRQTGEAFFGQGTRLTVV.

This chain connects TRBV10-2 to TRBJ2-3; D possibly corresponds to TRBD1 (5 bases). Germline CDR1 WSHSY, CDR2 SAAADI. The ends were cut back, 6 bases at V and 7 bases at J, with 11 bases in the middle. This CDR3 is built from 12 residues. The CDR3 reads CASREDRHTQYF. CDR3 nucleotide sequence: TGCGCCAGCAGAGAAGACAGACATACGCAGTATTTT.

CDR3 DNA: TGTGCCAGCAGCCCGGGACCGTATTACACAGATACGCAGTATTTT. This sequence encodes CASSPGPYYTDTQYF. The chain carries TRBV11-2 and TRBJ2-3; possibly TRBD1 or TRBD2 for D (5 bases each). Germline CDR1 reads SGHAT; CDR2 reads FQNNGV. The CDR3 contains 15 residues. With 5 bases removed from V and 2 bases from J, the gap between germline ends came to 14 bases. Together with reference TRBV11-2 and TRBJ2-3, the CDR3 gives the full variable domain: EAGVAQSPRYKIIEKRQSVAFWCNPISGHATLYWYQQILGQGPKLLIQFQNNGVVDDSQLPKDRFSAERLKGVDSTLKIQPAKLEDSAVYLCASSPGPYYTDTQYFGPGTRLTVL.

This chain links TRBV29-1 with TRBJ1-2; no definite D call. This CDR3 has 13 residues. Trimming pared 3 bases from V and 2 bases from J, leaving 10 bases between. Per the germline V gene, CDR1 is SQVTM and CDR2 is ANQGSEA. Here the CDR3 reads CSVDGEGNYGYTF. The CDR3 coding sequence is TGCAGCGTTGATGGGGAGGGAAACTATGGCTACACCTTC.

This clone was counted only a few times. This CDR3 is CASSPRGNYNEQFF. The CDR3 bases are TGTGCCAGCAGCCCCAGGGGAAATTACAATGAGCAGTTCTTC. The V call is TRBV11-1, the J call TRBJ2-1; maybe TRBD1 (6 bases). Per germline, CDR1 SGHAT and CDR2 FQDESV (reference sequence). Trimming cost V 5 bases and J 4 bases, with 12 bases left between them. The CDR3 runs 14 residues. Variable domain in full (rest from reference TRBV11-1 and TRBJ2-1): EAEVAQSPRYKITEKSQAVAFWCDPISGHATLYWYRQILGQGPELLVQFQDESVVDDSQLPKDRFSAERLKGVDSTLKIQPAELGDSAMYLCASSPRGNYNEQFFGPGTRLTVL.

The rearrangement uses TRBV18 and TRBJ1-1, with a tentative D call TRBD1 (5 bases). This CDR3 has 16 amino acids. Trimming stripped 1 base from V and 1 base from J, with 13 bases between. Germline V lookup: CDR1 KGHSH, CDR2 LQKENI. The CDR3 sequence is CASSPLAGQANTEAFF. CDR3 in DNA: TGTGCCAGCTCACCACTGGCAGGGCAGGCGAACACTGAAGCTTTCTTT. Full variable domain (outside the CDR3, taken from reference TRBV18 and TRBJ1-1): NAGVMQNPRHLVRRRGQEARLRCSPMKGHSHVYWYRQLPEEGLKFMVYLQKENIIDESGMPKERFSAEFPKEGPSILRIQQVVRGDSAAYFCASSPLAGQANTEAFFGQGTRLTVV.

The chain has TRBV5-1 and TRBJ2-1, with D maybe TRBD2 (6 bases). The V and J ends lost 0 bases and 8 bases respectively, with 12 bases between them. CDR3 length: 14 residues. Germline CDR1 reads SGHRS; CDR2 reads YFSETQ. CDR3 in amino acids: CASSLGRRRDEQFF. DNA for the CDR3: TGCGCCAGCAGCTTGGGGCGGAGGAGGGATGAGCAGTTCTTC.

The V and J genes are TRBV5-4 and TRBJ2-7; 12 bases map to TRBD1. The germline gives CDR1 SGHNT, CDR2 YYREEE (reference sequence). Losses at the gene ends were 4 bases for V and 4 bases for J; bases not matched to a gene: 6. CDR3 length: 15 amino acids. CDR3 in DNA: TGTGCCAGCAGCGCCGGGGACAGGGGGCGGTACGAGCAGTACTTC. Translation: CASSAGDRGRYEQYF.

This clone was seen just once. This chain connects TRBV11-2 to TRBJ2-5; 7 nucleotides line up with TRBD2. Germline assignment: CDR1 SGHAT and CDR2 FQNNGV. The CDR3 extends over 12 amino acids. The V gene end was trimmed by 5 bases and the J gene end by 5 bases; junction bases not matched to a gene: 2. The CDR3 DNA is TGTGCCAGCAGCGGGGGAGGGGAGACCCAGTACTTC. It translates to CASSGGGETQYF.

V and J are TRBV5-1 and TRBJ2-1, with 10 positions matching TRBD2. Germline CDR1 is SGHRS and CDR2 is YFSETQ. The J segment lost 7 bases and the V segment lost 5 bases, leaving 9 bases of the junction unmatched. CDR3 length equals 15 residues. The CDR3 DNA reads as TGCGCCAGCAGGAGAGCGGGGGGGCCGAGGAATGAGCAGTTCTTC. Amino acids: CASRRAGGPRNEQFF.

The chain has TRBV7-2 and TRBJ2-1; D remains unclear. The CDR3 length is 14 residues. Germline V gives CDR1 SGHTA, CDR2 FQGNSA. V lost 7 bases, J lost 0 bases, and 10 bases lay in between. For the CDR3, the DNA is TGTGCCAGCAACCCGGATTACTCCTACAATGAGCAGTTCTTC. This sequence encodes CASNPDYSYNEQFF.

The rearrangement uses TRBV9 and TRBJ2-2; D might be TRBD2 (5 bases). This CDR3 has 15 amino acids. CDR1 SGDLS and CDR2 YYNGEE come from the germline V gene. Trimming stripped 4 bases from V and 3 bases from J, with 13 bases between. The CDR3 DNA sequence: TGTGCCAGCAGCCAGACGGGGAGTTACACCGGGGAGCTGTTTTTT. This sequence encodes CASSQTGSYTGELFF.

The chain uses TRBV18 and TRBJ1-6, with a possible D match to TRBD1 (5 bases). The CDR3 has 15 amino acids. V lost 0 bases to trimming and J lost 5 bases, with 8 bases between them. CDR1 is KGHSH, CDR2 LQKENI, per germline. This CDR3 reads CASSPPGLDNSPLHF. In DNA, the CDR3 is TGTGCCAGCTCACCACCGGGACTGGATAATTCACCCCTCCACTTT. Filled out from reference TRBV18 and TRBJ1-6, the complete variable domain reads NAGVMQNPRHLVRRRGQEARLRCSPMKGHSHVYWYRQLPEEGLKFMVYLQKENIIDESGMPKERFSAEFPKEGPSILRIQQVVRGDSAAYFCASSPPGLDNSPLHFGNGTRLTVT.